The T cell receptor (beta chain) under discussion was sequenced for a study of T cell changes during pregnancy in multiple sclerosis. Germline V CDR1 and CDR2: SGHTA, FQGTGA. V was clipped by 5 bases and J by 7 bases, with 28 bases between them. The CDR3 is 18 amino acids. Here immunoSEQ multiplex PCR was the method, and the copy in TCRdb shows in-frame clones only, minus some. The data show under 70,000 clones, 90% to 95% seen once. The gene calls are TRBV7-3 and TRBJ2-3; TRBD1 might be the D (7 bases). Sequenced here: peripheral blood, sampled after pregnancy. The TCR comes from a female donor in good health, enrolled as a control in a pregnancy study. CDR3 amino acids: CASSPYEGGGAARYTQYF. CDR3 sequence (DNA): TGTGCCAGCAGCCCCTATGAAGGGGGCGGGGCCGCCCGCTATACGCAGTATTTT.